This T cell receptor (beta chain) was recovered during a study of regulatory T cells in long-lasting Graves disease. Study conclusions and caveats: There were preferences for TRBV28, TRBJ1-2 and TRBJ2-5 in persistent disease.

The time point here: persistent/refractory GD, antithyroid drugs over 5 years with positive TRAb. Preparation of the TCR library used RNA extracted from PBMCs. The sample holds many counts of this clonotype. Antigen: not known. The TCR beta library used iRepertoire HTBI primers with Arm-PCR amplification of CDR3. TCRdb redid the calling of the multiplex PCR reads with MiXCR, one entry per CDR3 protein. The repertoire holds 300,000 or so distinct CDR3 sequences, with around 20% as singletons. CDR3 length: 19 residues. The germline CDR1 and CDR2 sequences are SNHLY and FYNNEI. With 1 base removed from V and 0 bases from J, the gap between germline ends came to 16 bases.

The genes are TRBV2 and TRBJ2-6, with D perhaps matching TRBD1 or TRBD2 (5 bases each). Sequenced material: peripheral blood mononuclear cells (PBMCs), taken when the disease was refractory, from a patient treated with antithyroid drugs. The receptor's source is a female donor with Graves disease. The CDR3, as DNA: TGTGCCAGCAGTGAAGACGGGGCAGGTTACTTCTCTGGGGCCAACGTCCTGACTTTC. Protein sequence: CASSEDGAGYFSGANVLTF.